This is a list of T cell receptor beta chains from one sample in a study of T-cell reconstitution after alpha-beta-depleted transplantation in children. TCRdb reprocessed the PCR reads with MiXCR, giving one entry per CDR3 protein. The sample records 600,000 or so distinct CDR3 sequences, more than 20% being singletons. The material was PBMCs, mostly from graft donor cells, obtained 360 days after TCRalphabeta/CD19-depleted stem cell transplant. The receptors shown here come from a boy younger than two who had a stem cell transplant for acute myeloid leukemia, so the T cells may come from the graft donor. The CDR3 runs from the conserved cysteine through the conserved F or W.

j_gene	v_gene	CDR3aa
TRBJ2-5	TRBV7-3	CASSWGLLAGKETQYF
TRBJ2-1	TRBV12-3/TRBV12-4	CASSSIPFRGLYNEQFF
TRBJ2-1	TRBV6-2/TRBV6-3	CASSFEGAGWIDEQFF
TRBJ2-1	TRBV12-3/TRBV12-4	CASSFNRGSVDNEQFF
TRBJ2-3	TRBV11-2	CASSLGGGGLADTQYF
TRBJ1-1	TRBV29-1	CSVGRNTEAFF
TRBJ1-1	TRBV6-6	CASSSWTGAEAFF
TRBJ1-6	TRBV6-5	CASSYSGTASSYNSPLHF
TRBJ2-3	TRBV4-3	CASSQWRGATGADTQYF
TRBJ2-1	TRBV28	CASSPAGTGNYNEQFF
TRBJ2-2	TRBV7-6	CASSFASGVANTGELFF
TRBJ1-6	TRBV20-1	CSARSIRAPNSPLHF
TRBJ1-2	TRBV5-5	CASSLGLGYYGYTF
TRBJ2-1	TRBV7-2	CASSFTRGNGNEQFF
TRBJ2-1	TRBV6-2/TRBV6-3	CASSFSGYNEQFF
TRBJ2-7	TRBV12-3/TRBV12-4	CASSLARSGGYEQYF
TRBJ2-2	TRBV6-5	CASSYSDSSGELFF
TRBJ2-2	TRBV20-1	CSATVTGELFF
TRBJ2-7	TRBV2	CASSQVAITYEQYF
TRBJ2-3	TRBV4-2	CASSHGVGFSTDTQYF
TRBJ2-3	TRBV6-5	CASSYSRGPGDTQYF
TRBJ1-2	TRBV6-1	CASSEGSYGYTF
TRBJ2-7	TRBV24-1	CATSDADATQYF
TRBJ1-4	TRBV7-8	CASSSSVVRRGEKLFF
TRBJ1-2	TRBV20-1	CSARQGGGYGYTF
TRBJ2-1	TRBV5-1	CASSFEEGQGYNEQFF
TRBJ1-6	TRBV10-2	CASSESTWGVDSPLHF
TRBJ2-1	TRBV2	CATGDRPSYNEQFF
TRBJ2-1	TRBV4-3	CASSQDRYDRGGEQFF
TRBJ2-5	TRBV19	CASSWAGRETQYF
TRBJ2-3	TRBV20-1	CSARDNSGGGDTQYF
TRBJ1-1	TRBV5-1	CASTRGGVTEAFF
TRBJ2-5	TRBV29-1	CSVDGPAQEAETQYF
TRBJ2-7	TRBV7-2	CASSLYRGTVYEQYF
TRBJ1-3	TRBV6-1	CASSVQASGNTIYF
TRBJ2-1	TRBV5-1	CASSRSGEALNEQFF
TRBJ2-5	TRBV6-5	CASSYSNTGPETQYF